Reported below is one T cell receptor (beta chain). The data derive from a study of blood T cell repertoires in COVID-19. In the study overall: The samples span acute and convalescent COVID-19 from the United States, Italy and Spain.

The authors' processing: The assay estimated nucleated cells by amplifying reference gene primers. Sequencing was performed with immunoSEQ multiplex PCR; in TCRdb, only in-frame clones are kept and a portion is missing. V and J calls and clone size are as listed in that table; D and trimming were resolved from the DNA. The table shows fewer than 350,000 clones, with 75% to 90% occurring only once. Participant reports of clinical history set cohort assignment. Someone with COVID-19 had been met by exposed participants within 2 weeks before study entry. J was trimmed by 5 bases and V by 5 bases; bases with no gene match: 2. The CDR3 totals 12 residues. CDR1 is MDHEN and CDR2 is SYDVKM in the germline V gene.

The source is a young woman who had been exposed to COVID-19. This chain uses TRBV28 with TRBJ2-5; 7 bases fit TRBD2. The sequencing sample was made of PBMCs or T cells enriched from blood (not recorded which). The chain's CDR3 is CASSSGVETQYF. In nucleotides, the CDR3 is TGTGCCAGCAGTAGCGGGGTTGAGACCCAGTACTTC.